A selection of T cell receptor beta chains follows, all from one sample in a study of blood T cell repertoires in COVID-19. Measured with immunoSEQ multiplex PCR; TCRdb has only the in-frame clones, and not every one. The table lists tens of thousands of clones, more than 80% of them singletons. The sequenced sample was peripheral blood. Receptors originate from a man between 60 and 75 years old with acute or convalescent COVID-19. Both conserved end residues are part of each CDR3.

>TRBV5-4
CASSIDRANYGYTF
>TRBV28
CASFPRTSSTGELFF
>TRBV7-9
CASSLSGTTNEQFF
>TRBV11-2
CASSPGLAGGDTQYF
>TRBV29-1
CSVTGPGTEAFF
>TRBV5-1
CASSQTSGRAVGADTQYF
>TRBV2
CASSAQNGQGNYPPYEQYF
>TRBV18
CASSPGLAGAHEQYF
>TRBV6-5
CASRPGIQETQYF
>TRBV5-5
CASSSTNLLADEQYF
>TRBV14
CASSPFSAGYNEQFF
>TRBV24-1
CATSDWGGGEQFF
>TRBV30
CAWNKRERDTQYF
>TRBV7-3
CASSLRRDNEQFF
>TRBV2
CASSLPGQGSRPGELFF
>TRBV18
CASSLSYTGGGYQPQHF
>TRBV5-1
CASSWDSGAAREQYF
>TRBV19
CASRSSFLLRDGYTF
>TRBV7-9
CASRMGQSGNTIYF
>TRBV30
CAWSVQASNYGYTF
>TRBV12-3/TRBV12-4
CASRAARGYGYTF
>TRBV10-3
CAISPAAGPIFEQFF
>TRBV19
CASSRRLAGRHTDTQYF
>TRBV5-1
CASSLSSGETQYF
>TRBV30
CAWSRDGDTQYF
>TRBV15
CATSRDRSLYEQYF
>TRBV6-5
CASSPRTSILDTQYF
>TRBV28
CASSFAGGAYNEQFF